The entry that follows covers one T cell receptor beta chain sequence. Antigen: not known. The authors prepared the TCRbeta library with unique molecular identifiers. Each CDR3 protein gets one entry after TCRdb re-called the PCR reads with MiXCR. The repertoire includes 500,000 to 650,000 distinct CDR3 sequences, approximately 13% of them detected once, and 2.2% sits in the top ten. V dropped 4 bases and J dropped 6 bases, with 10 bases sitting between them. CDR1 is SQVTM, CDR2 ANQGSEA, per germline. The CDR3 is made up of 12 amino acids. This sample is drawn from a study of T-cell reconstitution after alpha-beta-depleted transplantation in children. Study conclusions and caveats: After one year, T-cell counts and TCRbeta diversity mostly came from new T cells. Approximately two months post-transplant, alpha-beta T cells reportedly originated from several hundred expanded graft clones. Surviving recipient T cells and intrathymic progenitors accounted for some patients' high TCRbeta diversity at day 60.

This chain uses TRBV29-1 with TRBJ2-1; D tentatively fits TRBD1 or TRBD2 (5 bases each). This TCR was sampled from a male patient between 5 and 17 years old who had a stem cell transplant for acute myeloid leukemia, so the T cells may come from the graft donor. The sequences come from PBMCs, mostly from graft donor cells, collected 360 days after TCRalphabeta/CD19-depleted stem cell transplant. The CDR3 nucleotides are TGCAGCGTTGCGGGACGGATCAATGAGCAGTTCTTC. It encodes CSVAGRINEQFF.